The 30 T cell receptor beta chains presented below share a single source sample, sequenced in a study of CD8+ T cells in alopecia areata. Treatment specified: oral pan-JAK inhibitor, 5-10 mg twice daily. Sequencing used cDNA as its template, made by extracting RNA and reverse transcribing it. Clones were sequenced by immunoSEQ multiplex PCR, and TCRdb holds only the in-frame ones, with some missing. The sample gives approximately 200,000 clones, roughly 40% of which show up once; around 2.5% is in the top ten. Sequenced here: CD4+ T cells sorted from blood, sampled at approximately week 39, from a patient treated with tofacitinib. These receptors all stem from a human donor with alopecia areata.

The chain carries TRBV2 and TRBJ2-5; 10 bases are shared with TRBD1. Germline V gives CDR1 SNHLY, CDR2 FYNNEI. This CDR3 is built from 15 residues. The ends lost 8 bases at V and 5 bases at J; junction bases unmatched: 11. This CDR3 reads CASGSETGGFETQYF. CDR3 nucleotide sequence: TGTGCCAGCGGTTCGGAGACAGGGGGCTTTGAGACCCAGTACTTC.

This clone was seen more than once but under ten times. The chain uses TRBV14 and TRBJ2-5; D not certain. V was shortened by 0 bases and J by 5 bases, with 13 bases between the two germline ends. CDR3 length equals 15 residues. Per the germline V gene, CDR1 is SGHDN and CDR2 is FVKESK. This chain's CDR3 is CASSQDRILRETQYF. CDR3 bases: TGTGCCAGCAGCCAAGATCGGATCTTACGGGAGACCCAGTACTTC.

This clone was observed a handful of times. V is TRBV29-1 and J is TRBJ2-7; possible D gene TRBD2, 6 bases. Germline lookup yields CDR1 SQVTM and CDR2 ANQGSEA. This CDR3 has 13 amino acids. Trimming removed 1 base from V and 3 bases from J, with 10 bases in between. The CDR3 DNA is TGCAGCGTTGAAGGGAGGAGGGGCTACGAGCAGTACTTC. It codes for CSVEGRRGYEQYF.

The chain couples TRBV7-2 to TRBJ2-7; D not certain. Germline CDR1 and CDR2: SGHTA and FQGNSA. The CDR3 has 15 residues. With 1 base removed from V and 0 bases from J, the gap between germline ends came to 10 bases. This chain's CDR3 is CASSLGGVNSYEQYF. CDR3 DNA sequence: TGTGCCAGCAGCTTAGGTGGAGTCAACTCCTACGAGCAGTACTTC. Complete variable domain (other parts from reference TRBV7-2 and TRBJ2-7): GAGVSQSPSNKVTEKGKDVELRCDPISGHTALYWYRQSLGQGLEFLIYFQGNSAPDKSGLPSDRFSAERTGGSVSTLTIQRTQQEDSAVYLCASSLGGVNSYEQYFGPGTRLTVT.

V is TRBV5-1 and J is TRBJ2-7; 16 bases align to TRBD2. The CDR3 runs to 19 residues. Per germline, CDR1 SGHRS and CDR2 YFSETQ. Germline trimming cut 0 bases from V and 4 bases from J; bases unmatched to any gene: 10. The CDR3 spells CASSLDFGTSGRAKYEQYF. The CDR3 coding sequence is TGCGCCAGCAGCTTGGATTTCGGGACTAGCGGGAGGGCCAAATACGAGCAGTACTTC. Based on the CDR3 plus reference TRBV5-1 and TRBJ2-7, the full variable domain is KAGVTQTPRYLIKTRGQQVTLSCSPISGHRSVSWYQQTPGQGLQFLFEYFSETQRNKGNFPGRFSGRQFSNSRSEMNVSTLELGDSALYLCASSLDFGTSGRAKYEQYFGPGTRLTVT.

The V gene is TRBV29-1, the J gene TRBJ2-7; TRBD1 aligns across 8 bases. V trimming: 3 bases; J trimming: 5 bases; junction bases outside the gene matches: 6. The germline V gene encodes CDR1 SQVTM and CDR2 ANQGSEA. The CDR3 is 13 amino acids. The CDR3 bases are TGCAGCGTTGATAGAGGACAGGGCCACGAGCAGTACTTC. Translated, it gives CSVDRGQGHEQYF.

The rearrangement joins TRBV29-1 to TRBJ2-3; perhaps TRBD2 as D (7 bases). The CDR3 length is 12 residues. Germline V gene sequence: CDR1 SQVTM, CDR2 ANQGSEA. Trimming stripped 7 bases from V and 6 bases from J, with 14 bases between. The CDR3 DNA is TGCAGCGGGGACGGCGGGGGCGATACGCAGTATTTT. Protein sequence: CSGDGGGDTQYF.

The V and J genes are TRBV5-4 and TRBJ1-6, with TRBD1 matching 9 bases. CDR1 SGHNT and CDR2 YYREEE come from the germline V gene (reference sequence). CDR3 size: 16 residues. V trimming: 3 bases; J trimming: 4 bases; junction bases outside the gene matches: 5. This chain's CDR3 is CASSSAGQGYNSPLHF. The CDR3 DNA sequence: TGTGCCAGCAGCTCCGCCGGACAGGGGTATAATTCACCCCTCCACTTT.

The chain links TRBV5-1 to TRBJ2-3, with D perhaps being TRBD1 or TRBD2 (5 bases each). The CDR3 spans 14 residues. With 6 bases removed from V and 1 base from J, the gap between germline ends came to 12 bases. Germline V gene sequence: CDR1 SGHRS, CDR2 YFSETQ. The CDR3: CASNLLGGTDTQYF. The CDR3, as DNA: TGCGCCAGCAACCTACTAGGGGGCACAGATACGCAGTATTTT.

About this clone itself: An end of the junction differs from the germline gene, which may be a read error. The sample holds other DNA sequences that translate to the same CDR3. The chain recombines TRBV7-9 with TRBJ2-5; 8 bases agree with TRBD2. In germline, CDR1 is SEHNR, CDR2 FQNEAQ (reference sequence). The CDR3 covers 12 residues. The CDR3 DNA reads TGCGCCAGCAGCTCCATACTCGGGAGGGTAGACTTC. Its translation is CASSSILGRVDF.

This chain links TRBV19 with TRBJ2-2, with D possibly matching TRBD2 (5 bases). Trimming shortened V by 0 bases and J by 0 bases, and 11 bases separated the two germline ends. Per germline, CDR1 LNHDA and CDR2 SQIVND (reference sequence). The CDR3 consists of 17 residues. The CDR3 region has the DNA TGTGCCAGTAGTATAGATCGGAGGAGAGCGAACACCGGGGAGCTGTTTTTT. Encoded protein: CASSIDRRRANTGELFF.

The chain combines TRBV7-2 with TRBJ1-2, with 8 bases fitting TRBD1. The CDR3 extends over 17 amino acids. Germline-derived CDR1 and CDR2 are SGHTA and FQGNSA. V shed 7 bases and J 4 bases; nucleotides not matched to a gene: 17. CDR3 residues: CASTPSRGRGRAYGYTF. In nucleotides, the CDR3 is TGTGCCAGCACCCCTAGCCGGGGCAGGGGGCGAGCCTATGGCTACACCTTC.

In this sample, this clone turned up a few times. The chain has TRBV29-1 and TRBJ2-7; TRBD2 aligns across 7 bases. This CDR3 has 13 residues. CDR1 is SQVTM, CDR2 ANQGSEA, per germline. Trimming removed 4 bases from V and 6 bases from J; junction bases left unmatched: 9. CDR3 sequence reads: CSVGAAGRGEQYF. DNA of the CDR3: TGCAGCGTTGGGGCGGCAGGGAGGGGCGAGCAGTACTTC.

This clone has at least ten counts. Written as DNA, the CDR3 is TGTGCCAGCAGTCTTACTAGCCTTATAACCGGGGAGCTGTTTTTT. This gives the protein CASSLTSLITGELFF. The chain recombines TRBV7-3 with TRBJ2-2, with D perhaps matching TRBD2 (6 bases). Germline lookup yields CDR1 SGHTA and CDR2 FQGTGA. Trimming left V 6 bases short and J 5 bases short, with 16 bases between. The CDR3 is 15 amino acids.

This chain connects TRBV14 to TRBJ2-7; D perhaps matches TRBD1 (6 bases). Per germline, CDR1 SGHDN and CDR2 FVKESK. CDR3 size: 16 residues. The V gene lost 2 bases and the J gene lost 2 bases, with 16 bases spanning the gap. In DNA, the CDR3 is TGTGCCAGCAGCCAAAACCACAGGGTTGGTGCCTACGAGCAGTACTTC. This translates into CASSQNHRVGAYEQYF. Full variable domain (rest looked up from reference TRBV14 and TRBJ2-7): EAGVTQFPSHSVIEKGQTVTLRCDPISGHDNLYWYRRVMGKEIKFLLHFVKESKQDESGMPNNRFLAERTGGTYSTLKVQPAELEDSGVYFCASSQNHRVGAYEQYFGPGTRLTVT.

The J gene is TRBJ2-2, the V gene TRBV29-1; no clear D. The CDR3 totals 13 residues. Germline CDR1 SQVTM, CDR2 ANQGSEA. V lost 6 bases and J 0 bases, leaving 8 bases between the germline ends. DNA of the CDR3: TGCAGCGTGGACGGCGCGAACACCGGGGAGCTGTTTTTT. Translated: CSVDGANTGELFF.

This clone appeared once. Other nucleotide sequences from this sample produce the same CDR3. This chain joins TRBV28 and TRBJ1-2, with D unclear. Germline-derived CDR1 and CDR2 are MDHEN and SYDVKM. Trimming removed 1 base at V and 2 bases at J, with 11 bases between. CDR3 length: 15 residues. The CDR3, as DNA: TGTGCCAGCAGTTTATCTCCCAGACTCAACTATGGCTACACCTTC. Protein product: CASSLSPRLNYGYTF.

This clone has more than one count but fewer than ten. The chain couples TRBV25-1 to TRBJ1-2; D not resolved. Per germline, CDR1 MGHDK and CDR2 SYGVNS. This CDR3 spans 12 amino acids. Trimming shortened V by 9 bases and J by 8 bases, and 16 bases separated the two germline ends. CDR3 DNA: TGTGCCAGACTCGACATCTACAGAGGCTACACCTTC. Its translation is CARLDIYRGYTF.

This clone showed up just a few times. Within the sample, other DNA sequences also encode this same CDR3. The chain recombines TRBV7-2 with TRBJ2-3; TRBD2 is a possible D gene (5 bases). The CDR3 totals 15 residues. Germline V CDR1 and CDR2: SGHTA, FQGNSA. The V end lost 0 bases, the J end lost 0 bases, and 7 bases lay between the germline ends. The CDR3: CASSLASGSTDTQYF. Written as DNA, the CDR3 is TGTGCCAGCAGCTTAGCGAGCGGCAGCACAGATACGCAGTATTTT.

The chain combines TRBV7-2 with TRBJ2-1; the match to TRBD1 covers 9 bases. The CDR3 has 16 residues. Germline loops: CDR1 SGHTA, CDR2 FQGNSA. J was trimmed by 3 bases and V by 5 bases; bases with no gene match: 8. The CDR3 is CASSPVVTGGYNEQFF. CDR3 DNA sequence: TGTGCCAGCAGCCCGGTGGTGACAGGGGGCTACAATGAGCAGTTCTTC.

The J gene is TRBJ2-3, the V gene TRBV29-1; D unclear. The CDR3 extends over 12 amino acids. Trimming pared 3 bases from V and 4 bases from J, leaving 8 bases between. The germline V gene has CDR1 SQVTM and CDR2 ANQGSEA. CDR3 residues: CSVEASADTQYF. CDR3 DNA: TGCAGCGTTGAGGCTAGTGCAGATACGCAGTATTTT.

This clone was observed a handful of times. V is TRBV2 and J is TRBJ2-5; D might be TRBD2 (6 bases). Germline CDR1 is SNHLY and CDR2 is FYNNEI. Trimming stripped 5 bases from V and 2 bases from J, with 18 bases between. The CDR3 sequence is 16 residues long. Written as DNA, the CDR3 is TGTGCCAGCAGTACCGGCGCGCTTGGAGGGCAAGAGACCCAGTACTTC. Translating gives CASSTGALGGQETQYF.

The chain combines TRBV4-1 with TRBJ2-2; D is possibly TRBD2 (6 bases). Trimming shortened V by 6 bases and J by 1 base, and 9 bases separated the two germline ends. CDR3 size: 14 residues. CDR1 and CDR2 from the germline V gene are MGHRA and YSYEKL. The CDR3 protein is CASRASENTGELFF. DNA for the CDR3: TGCGCCAGCAGAGCTAGCGAGAACACCGGGGAGCTGTTTTTT.

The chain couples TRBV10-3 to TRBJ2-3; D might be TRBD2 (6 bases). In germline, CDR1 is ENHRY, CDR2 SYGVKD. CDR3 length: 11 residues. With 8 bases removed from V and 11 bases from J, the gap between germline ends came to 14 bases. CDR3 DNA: TGTGCCATCGCAGAGGGGCGGGAGCAGTATTTT. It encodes CAIAEGREQYF.

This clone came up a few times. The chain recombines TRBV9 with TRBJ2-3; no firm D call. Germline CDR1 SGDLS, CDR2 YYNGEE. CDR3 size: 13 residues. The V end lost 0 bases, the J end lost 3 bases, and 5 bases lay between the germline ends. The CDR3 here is CASSVEPTDTQYF. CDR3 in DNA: TGTGCCAGCAGCGTAGAACCGACAGATACGCAGTATTTT.

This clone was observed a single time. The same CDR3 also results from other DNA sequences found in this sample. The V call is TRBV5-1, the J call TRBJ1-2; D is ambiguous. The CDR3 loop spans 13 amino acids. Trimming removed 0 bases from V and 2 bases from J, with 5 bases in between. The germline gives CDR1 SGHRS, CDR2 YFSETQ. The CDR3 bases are TGCGCCAGCAGCTTGGGCCAGAACTATGGCTACACCTTC. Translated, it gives CASSLGQNYGYTF.

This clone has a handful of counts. In DNA, the CDR3 is TGTGCCAGCAGCCAAACGACAGGGTACCCCTACGAGCAGTACTTC. Its translation is CASSQTTGYPYEQYF. This chain links TRBV4-2 with TRBJ2-7; 7 positions match TRBD1. CDR3 length: 15 residues. Germline lookup yields CDR1 LGHNA and CDR2 YNFKEQ. J gave up 2 bases and V 2 bases, and 6 bases lay outside the gene matches.

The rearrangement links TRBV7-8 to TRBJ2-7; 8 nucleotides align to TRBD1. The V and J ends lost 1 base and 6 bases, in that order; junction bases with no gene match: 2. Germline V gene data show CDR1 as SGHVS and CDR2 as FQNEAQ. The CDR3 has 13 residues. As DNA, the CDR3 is TGTGCCAGCAGCTTAGGACAGGGGCGCGAGCAGTACTTC. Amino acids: CASSLGQGREQYF.

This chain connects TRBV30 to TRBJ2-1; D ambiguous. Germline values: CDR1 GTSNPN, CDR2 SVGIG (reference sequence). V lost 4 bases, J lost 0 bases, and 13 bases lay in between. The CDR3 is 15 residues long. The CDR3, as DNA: TGTGCCTGGAACCGCGAATTCAGCTCCTACAATGAGCAGTTCTTC. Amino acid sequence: CAWNREFSSYNEQFF.

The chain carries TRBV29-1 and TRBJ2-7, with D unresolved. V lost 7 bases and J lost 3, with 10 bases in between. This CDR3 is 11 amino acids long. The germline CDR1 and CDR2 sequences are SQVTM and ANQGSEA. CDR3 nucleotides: TGCAGCGCCGCCCATGGCTACGAGCAGTACTTC. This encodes CSAAHGYEQYF.